This TCR beta chain was identified in a study of cytomegalovirus exposure and HLA in healthy donors. This CDR3 spans 16 amino acids. V was cut by 4 bases and J by 2 bases, with 15 bases left in between. Germline V gene data show CDR1 as SEHNR and CDR2 as FQNEAQ (reference sequence). Comments on this clone: Its antigen is unidentified.

Study results and caveats: A later analysis revealed that TCR association rates differed between HLA loci, peaking at DRB1 and bottoming out at HLA-C. 87-base-pair reads could not separate some V segments, including TRBV6-2 and TRBV6-3.

The PCR had 60 Vbeta and 13 Jbeta primers. Assay used: immunoSEQ multiplex PCR; TCRdb lists only in-frame clones, some missing. The profile covers over 85,000 clones, with approximately 82% appearing a single time and 13% taken by the ten largest. The chain uses TRBV7-9 and TRBJ2-1; possible D gene TRBD1, 6 bases. Material for sequencing was PBMCs. This TCR derives from a man aged 30 to 45 in good health and CMV-seropositive. CDR3 bases: TGTGCCAGCAGCTCCCTGGGGGCTTCTACCTACAATGAGCAGTTCTTC. Protein: CASSSLGASTYNEQFF.